The 19 T cell receptor beta chains below all came from one sample that was sequenced in a study of cytomegalovirus exposure and HLA in healthy donors. PCR employed 60 Vbeta and 13 Jbeta primers. Sequencing was performed with immunoSEQ multiplex PCR; in TCRdb, only in-frame clones are kept and a portion is missing. The top ten clones hold 1.5% to 2% of a sample with about 130,000 clones, about 85% of them seen once. Sequencing used PBMCs. Source of these receptors: a boy aged 5-17 years in good health and CMV-seronegative.

The chain joins TRBV9 to TRBJ2-2; tentatively, D is TRBD2 (5 bases). Germline lookup yields CDR1 SGDLS and CDR2 YYNGEE. The V and J ends lost 0 bases and 4 bases respectively, with 10 bases between them. This CDR3 is built from 15 residues. The CDR3 DNA follows: TGTGCCAGCAGCGTAGGACCCGGGGTCACCGGGGAGCTGTTTTTT. Its translation is CASSVGPGVTGELFF.

The rearrangement uses TRBV15 and TRBJ1-1; a weak D match, TRBD1 (6 bases). Looked up from germline, CDR1 is LNHNV and CDR2 is YYDKDF (reference sequence). The CDR3 is 17 amino acids. V was pared by 0 bases and J by 1 base, with 15 bases between. The CDR3 sequence: CATSRDYGTISNTEAFF. CDR3 DNA: TGTGCCACCAGCAGAGATTATGGGACAATATCGAACACTGAAGCTTTCTTT.

To note about this clone: Other DNA sequences of this sample code for an identical CDR3. The chain links TRBV25-1 to TRBJ1-2; the D is unclear. V lost 3 bases to trimming and J lost 5 bases, with 13 bases between them. Germline loops: CDR1 MGHDK, CDR2 SYGVNS. This CDR3 is 14 amino acids long. CDR3 in amino acids: CASSEPGYGYGYTF. The CDR3 nucleotides are TGTGCCAGCAGTGAGCCCGGTTACGGGTATGGCTACACCTTC.

The chain joins TRBV19 to TRBJ2-5; TRBD1 matches 10 bases. The CDR3 has 16 amino acids. Germline loops: CDR1 LNHDA, CDR2 SQIVND (reference sequence). V shed 7 bases, J shed 4 bases, and the junction held 12 bases outside the gene matches. Here the CDR3 reads CASTHSGQGVGETQYF. For the CDR3, the DNA is TGTGCCAGTACTCACTCAGGACAGGGGGTCGGAGAGACCCAGTACTTC.

This clone was seen just once. The V call is TRBV4-3, the J call TRBJ2-5; D gene unclear. The DNA end favors TRBJ2-7, so the J call may be wrong. This CDR3 has 14 amino acids. CDR1 is LGHNA and CDR2 is YSLEER in the germline V gene. The CDR3 reads CASSQETESYEQYF. The DNA for the CDR3 is TGCGCCAGCAGCCAAGAAACAGAGTCCTACGAGCAGTACTTC.

The J gene is TRBJ2-5, the V gene TRBV5-1, with TRBD1 identical over 8 bases. The V segment lost 1 base and the J segment 5 bases; nucleotides outside the gene matches: 10. The CDR3 contains 16 residues. Germline V gene lookup returns CDR1 SGHRS and CDR2 YFSETQ. The CDR3 is CASSLNNRGESETQYF. The CDR3 DNA follows: TGCGCCAGCAGCTTGAATAACAGGGGGGAGAGTGAGACCCAGTACTTC.

V usage is TRBV6-1 and J usage is TRBJ1-4, with TRBD1 as a possible D gene (5 bases). V shed 2 bases and J shed 2 bases, with 15 bases lying between them. The CDR3 loop spans 17 amino acids. From germline, CDR1 is MNHNS and CDR2 SASEGT. The CDR3 loop reads CASSEFGRGRTNEKLFF. CDR3 sequence (DNA): TGTGCCAGCAGTGAATTCGGGCGGGGACGGACTAATGAAAAACTGTTTTTT.

This rearrangement joins TRBV9 to TRBJ2-2, with D uncertain. Trimming removed 0 bases at V and 1 base at J, with 4 bases between. The length of the CDR3 is 14 residues. Looked up from germline, CDR1 is SGDLS and CDR2 is YYNGEE. This CDR3 is CASSVAGNTGELFF. The CDR3 nucleotides read TGTGCCAGCAGCGTAGCGGGGAACACCGGGGAGCTGTTTTTT.

This chain joins TRBV19 and TRBJ2-5, with 7 bases fitting TRBD2. The CDR3 length is 14 residues. The V gene's germline CDR1 is LNHDA and CDR2 SQIVND (reference sequence). Trimming at V came to 5 bases and at J to 4 bases, leaving 7 bases not matched to a gene. The CDR3 region has the DNA TGTGCCAGTAGTGTTTCGGTAGCGGGAGAGACCCAGTACTTC. Translated, it gives CASSVSVAGETQYF.

The genes are TRBV27 and TRBJ2-7; weak D call: TRBD1 (5 bases). Looked up from germline, CDR1 is MNHEY and CDR2 is SMNVEV (reference sequence). V dropped 2 bases and J dropped 1 base, with 9 bases sitting between them. The CDR3 is 14 residues long. CDR3 region: CASSLTGRSYEQYF. DNA of the CDR3: TGTGCCAGCAGTTTAACAGGCAGGTCCTACGAGCAGTACTTC.

This clone was seen only a few times. The chain combines TRBV19 with TRBJ1-2; 7 bases are shared with TRBD1. Germline values: CDR1 LNHDA, CDR2 SQIVND (reference sequence). This CDR3 is built from 12 residues. V lost 5 bases, J lost 10 bases, and 7 bases stayed unmatched. CDR3 protein: CASSPHRGIYTF. The CDR3 coding sequence is TGTGCCAGTAGTCCGCACAGGGGAATCTACACCTTC.

This rearrangement joins TRBV7-8 to TRBJ1-5; TRBD1 might be the D (6 bases). The CDR3 has 15 residues. V dropped 3 bases and J dropped 0 bases, with 9 bases sitting between them. Germline assignment: CDR1 SGHVS and CDR2 FQNEAQ. The CDR3 bases are TGTGCCAGCAGCTTCCGACAGGATAGCAATCAGCCCCAGCATTTT. Its protein is CASSFRQDSNQPQHF.

V usage is TRBV7-2 and J usage is TRBJ2-1, with 9 bases that match TRBD2. J lost 5 bases, V lost 6 bases, and 8 bases had no gene match. CDR3 length: 15 amino acids. From germline, CDR1 is SGHTA and CDR2 FQGNSA. The CDR3 DNA is TGTGCCAGCAGGGAGCCCGGGACTAGCCACAATGAGCAGTTCTTC. Its protein is CASREPGTSHNEQFF.

The CDR3 region is CASSANGGNNCGYTF. CDR3 DNA sequence: TGTGCCAGCAGCGCGAACGGGGGTAACAATTGTGGCTACACCTTC. This chain links TRBV6-1 with TRBJ1-2; D might be TRBD1 (5 bases). V dropped 6 bases and J dropped 7 bases, with 21 bases sitting between them. The V gene's germline CDR1 is MNHNS and CDR2 SASEGT. CDR3 length equals 15 residues.

The chain recombines TRBV7-9 with TRBJ2-3; 7 bases map to TRBD2. Germline V CDR1 and CDR2: SEHNR, FQNEAQ (reference sequence). The trim removed 3 bases at V and 0 bases at J, leaving 3 bases unmatched. The CDR3 is 15 amino acids. The CDR3 DNA reads as TGTGCCAGCAGCTTGCGGGGGACTAGCACAGATACGCAGTATTTT. Its translation: CASSLRGTSTDTQYF. Using reference TRBV7-9 and TRBJ2-3 for the parts outside the CDR3, the full variable domain is DTGVSQNPRHKITKRGQNVTFRCDPISEHNRLYWYRQTLGQGPEFLTYFQNEAQLEKSRLLSDRFSAERPKGSFSTLEIQRTEQGDSAMYLCASSLRGTSTDTQYFGPGTRLTVL.

With respect to this clone: Germline and junction disagree at one end, which may indicate a read error. This chain links TRBV6-5 with TRBJ1-2; a weak D match, TRBD1 (5 bases). Germline CDR1 reads MNHEY; CDR2 reads SVGAGI. This CDR3 region has 15 residues. CDR3 DNA sequence: TGTGCCAGCAGACGGAAGGAACTTAGGGACTATGGCTACCCCTTC. It encodes CASRRKELRDYGYPF.

The V and J genes are TRBV5-1 and TRBJ2-4, with 8 bases lining up with TRBD1. The germline gives CDR1 SGHRS, CDR2 YFSETQ. Unmatched junction bases numbered 5, after V lost 4 bases and J lost 5 bases. The CDR3 extends over 14 amino acids. The DNA for the CDR3 is TGCGCCAGCAGCCAAGGACAGGGACAAAACATTCAGTACTTC. The encoded protein is CASSQGQGQNIQYF.

This clone was recorded once. The chain combines TRBV7-9 with TRBJ1-2; D unresolved. The CDR3 contains 12 residues. Trimming removed 1 base from V and 8 bases from J, with 8 bases in between. Looked up from germline, CDR1 is SEHNR and CDR2 is FQNEAQ (reference sequence). DNA of the CDR3: TGTGCCAGCAGCTTAGTCCCTTTAGGCTACACCTTC. Protein sequence: CASSLVPLGYTF.

The CDR3 loop is CATSRGWGRRDEKLFF. The CDR3 DNA sequence: TGTGCCACCAGCAGAGGCTGGGGCAGGCGCGATGAAAAACTGTTTTTT. The J gene is TRBJ1-4, the V gene TRBV15, with a possible D match to TRBD1 (5 bases). This CDR3 is 16 amino acids long. From germline, CDR1 is LNHNV and CDR2 YYDKDF (reference sequence). Trimming took off 1 base at V and 6 bases at J, with 15 bases between the two ends.